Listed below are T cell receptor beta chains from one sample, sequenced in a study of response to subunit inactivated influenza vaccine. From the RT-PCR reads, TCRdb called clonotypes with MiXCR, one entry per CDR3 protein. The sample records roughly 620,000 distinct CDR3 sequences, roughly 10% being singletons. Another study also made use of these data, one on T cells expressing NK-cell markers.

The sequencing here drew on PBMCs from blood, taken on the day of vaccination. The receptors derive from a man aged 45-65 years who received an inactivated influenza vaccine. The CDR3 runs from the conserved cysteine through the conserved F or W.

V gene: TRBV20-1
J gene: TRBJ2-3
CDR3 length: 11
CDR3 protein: CSASLTGVGYF

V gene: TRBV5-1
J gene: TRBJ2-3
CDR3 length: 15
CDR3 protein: CASSPNNFGADTQYF

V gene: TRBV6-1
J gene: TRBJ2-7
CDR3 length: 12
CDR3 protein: CGVGQGTREQYF

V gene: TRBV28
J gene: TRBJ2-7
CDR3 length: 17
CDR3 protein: CASSLSRGSGFDDEQYF

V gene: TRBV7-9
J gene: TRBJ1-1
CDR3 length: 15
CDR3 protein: CASSRDRVLGTEAFF

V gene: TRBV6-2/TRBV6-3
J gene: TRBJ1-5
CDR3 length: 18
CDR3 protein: CASSYSRGQGQSNQPQHF

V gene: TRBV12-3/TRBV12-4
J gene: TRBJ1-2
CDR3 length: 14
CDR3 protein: CASSETGRNYGYTF

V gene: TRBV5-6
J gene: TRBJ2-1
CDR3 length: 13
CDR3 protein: CASSFYRLDEQFF

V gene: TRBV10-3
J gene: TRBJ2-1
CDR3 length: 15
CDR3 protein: CAISPGGGDYNEQFF

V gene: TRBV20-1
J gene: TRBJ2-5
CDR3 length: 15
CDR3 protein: CSARSGTGGKETQYF

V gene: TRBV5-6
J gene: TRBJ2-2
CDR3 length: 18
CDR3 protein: CASSLNYGGMEWTGELFF

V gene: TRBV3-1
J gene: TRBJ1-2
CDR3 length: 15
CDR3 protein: CASSKERDPNYGYTF

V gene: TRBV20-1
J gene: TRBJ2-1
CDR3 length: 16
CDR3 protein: CSARDMTSGLGNEQFF

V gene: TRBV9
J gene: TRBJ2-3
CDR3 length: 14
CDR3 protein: CASSISGGADTQYF

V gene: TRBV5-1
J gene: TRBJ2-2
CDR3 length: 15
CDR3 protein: CASSFQIREVGELFF

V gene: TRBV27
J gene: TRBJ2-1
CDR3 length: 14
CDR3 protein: CASSQTSGSNEQFF

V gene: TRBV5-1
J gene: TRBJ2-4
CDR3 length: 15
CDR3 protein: CASSFAGGSKNIQYF

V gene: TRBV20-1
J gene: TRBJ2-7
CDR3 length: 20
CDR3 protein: CSASKAGQGGSTGAVYEQYF

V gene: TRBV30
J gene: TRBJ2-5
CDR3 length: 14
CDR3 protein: CAWSRQGLQETQYF

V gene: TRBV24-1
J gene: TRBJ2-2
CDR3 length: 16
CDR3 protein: CATSDRGLKNTGELFF

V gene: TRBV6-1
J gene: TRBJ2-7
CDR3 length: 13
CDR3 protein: CASRSGTSAEQYF

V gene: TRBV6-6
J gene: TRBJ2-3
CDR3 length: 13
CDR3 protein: CASIQRRTDTQYF

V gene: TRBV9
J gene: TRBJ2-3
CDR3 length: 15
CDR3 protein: CASSTSGGFTDTQYF

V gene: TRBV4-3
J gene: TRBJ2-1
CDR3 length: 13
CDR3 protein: CASSQDVWNEQFF

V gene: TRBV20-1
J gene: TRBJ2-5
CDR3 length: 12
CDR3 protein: CSVLKRQETQYF

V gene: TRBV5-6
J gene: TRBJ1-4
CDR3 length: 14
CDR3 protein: CASSFGTHNEKLFF

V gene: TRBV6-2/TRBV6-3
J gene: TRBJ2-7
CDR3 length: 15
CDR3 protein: CASSYSAAPTYEQYF